This entry is about one T cell receptor (beta chain). There is no known antigen for this receptor. Nothing much larger sits one base from this clone, and base qualities are not available. This sample was taken from a study of blood T cell repertoires in COVID-19 (dated by TCRdb to 2018 to 2021). About the study as a whole: Samples from collaborators originated in the United States, Italy and Spain and spanned both the acute and convalescent phases of COVID-19. The material from the prospective study consisted of cDNA or gDNA derived from T cells, B-cell-depleted T cells, or PBMCs. Deeply sampled blood TCRbeta repertoires from subjects exposed to, actively infected with, or recovered from COVID-19 were included in the dataset. A freely available public database, intended as a resource for researchers studying the immune response to SARS-CoV-2, is where the repertoires were released. Samples came from the ongoing ImmuneRACE study (first 160 participants) plus 1,254 subjects from 6 global collaborators. A de-identified subject ID, COVID-19 status, age in years and sex were almost always included in the sample metadata. Where available, HLA class I and class II types were obtained from metadata supplied by the sample provider rather than from assay-based typing.

Results and caveats for the whole study, not just this receptor: The quantity of clinical and demographic metadata differed by source and by participant and was supplied without curation.

In Seattle, one collaborating source enrolled patients while the infection was active and tracked those patients longitudinally over the course of disease. The collaborating institutions used their own protocols to collect whole blood in K2EDTA tubes. Collaborator samples were shipped for TCRbeta analysis as frozen whole blood, isolated PBMCs, or DNA extracted from either sample type. TCRbeta CDR3 regions were amplified from genomic DNA using the immunoSEQ Assay, a bias-controlled multiplex PCR. The study's own analysis went as follows. Within the assay, amplification of reference gene primers was used to estimate how many nucleated cells each sample contained. To quantify the absolute abundance of each unique TCRbeta CDR3 rearrangement, sequence reads were collapsed and filtered. For each sample, productive Simpson clonality was calculated as the square root of Simpson's diversity index across productive rearrangements. Entries here come from immuneACCESS through TCRdb and include only in-frame sequences with V and J called. Some clones fail to appear in such tables; in the studies checked, an unresolved V gene covers under half of the shortfall, and the cause of the remainder is unknown. V and J calls and clone size are as listed in that table; D and trimming were resolved from the DNA. In this sample the table shows around 50,000 clones, 70% to 85% of which occur a single time. Under 14% of the sample is held by the ten biggest clonotypes.

Trimmed from V: 7 bases; trimmed from J: 0 bases; junction bases lacking a gene match: 4. CDR1 is given as SGHTA and CDR2 as FQGNSA, both from the germline V gene. The CDR3 covers 14 residues, taking in both the cysteine and the phenylalanine. Of all the DNA, just the CDR3 is kept, 42 bases in frame from base 1. The receptor was derived from an elderly man with COVID-19, enrolled during active disease. The rearrangement joined TRBV7-2 to TRBJ1-1, with TRBD1 identical over 8 junction bases. The sequencing sample was made of peripheral blood. The DNA is as follows: TGTGCCAGCACCGGGACAGGCTTGAACACTGAAGCTTTCTTT. This sequence encodes CASTGTGLNTEAFF.